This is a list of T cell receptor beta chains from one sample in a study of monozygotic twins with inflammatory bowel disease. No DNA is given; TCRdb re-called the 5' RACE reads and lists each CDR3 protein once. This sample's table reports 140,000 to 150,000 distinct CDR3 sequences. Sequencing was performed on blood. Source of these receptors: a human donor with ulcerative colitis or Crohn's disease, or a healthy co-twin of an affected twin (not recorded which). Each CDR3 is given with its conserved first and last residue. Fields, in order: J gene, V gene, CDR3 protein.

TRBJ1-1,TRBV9,CASSVDGTGGLTEAFF
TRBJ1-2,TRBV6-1,CASSTPTSGKGYTF
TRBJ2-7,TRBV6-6,CASSYRPGPYEQYF
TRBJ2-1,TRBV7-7,CASSLVGADSYNEQFF
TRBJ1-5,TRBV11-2,CASSQDPNQPQHF
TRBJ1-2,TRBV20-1,CSASPLIQGSSYGYTF
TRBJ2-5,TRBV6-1,CASRLGQGRGTQYF
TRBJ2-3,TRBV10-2,CASSETGTSGDTQYF
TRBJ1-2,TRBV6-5,CASSYSIAAGGGYGYTF
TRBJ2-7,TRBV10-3,CAISPSGSVYEQYF
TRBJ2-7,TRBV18,CASSQWPGALYEQYF
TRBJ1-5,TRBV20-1,CSASVFNQPQHF
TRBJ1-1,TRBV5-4,CASSSMEGNTEAFF
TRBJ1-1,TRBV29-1,CSVERDSAPAFF
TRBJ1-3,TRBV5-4,CASSLDPGLRNTIYF
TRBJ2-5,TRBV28,CASTLGAGFQETQYF
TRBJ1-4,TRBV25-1,CASSTPRDSLNEKLFF
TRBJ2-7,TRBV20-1,CSASPLGEQYF
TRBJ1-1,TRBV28,CASSRHTNTEAFF
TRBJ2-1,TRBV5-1,CASRTRGNEQFF
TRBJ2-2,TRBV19,CASSIGNLNTGELFF
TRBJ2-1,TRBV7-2,CASSLTYDSYNEQFF
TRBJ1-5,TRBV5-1,CASSLGSGTGGNQPQHF
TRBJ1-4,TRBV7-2,CASSLAPGLNEKLFF
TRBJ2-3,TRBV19,CASTPAGGPDTQYF
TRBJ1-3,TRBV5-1,CASSLTGADSSGNTIYF
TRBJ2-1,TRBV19,CASSISQPYNEQFF
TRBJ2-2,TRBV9,CASSKDPGGAGGELFF
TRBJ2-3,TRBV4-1,CASSQEGGAGGEADTQYF
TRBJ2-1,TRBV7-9,CASSLVRASYNEQFF
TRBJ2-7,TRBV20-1,CSAVTGTRYEQYF
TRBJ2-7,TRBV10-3,CAISSGGVFYF
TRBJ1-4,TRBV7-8,CASSLDNEKLFF
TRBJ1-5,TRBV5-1,CASSLGVGSRIGNQPQHF
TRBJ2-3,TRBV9,CASSATSGRIADTQYF
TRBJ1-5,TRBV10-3,CAISETGVRGPQHF
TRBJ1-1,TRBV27,CASTPADREGTEAFF
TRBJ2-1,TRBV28,CASRPRTSPNNEQFF
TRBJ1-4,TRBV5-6,CASSPGPGAGNEKLFF
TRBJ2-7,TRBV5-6,CASSLTLAEHHYEQYF
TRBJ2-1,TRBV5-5,CASSPRGEGNNEQFF
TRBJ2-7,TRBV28,CASKEGTGTYEQYF
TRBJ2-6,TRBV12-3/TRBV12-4,CASSFGGTGANVLTF
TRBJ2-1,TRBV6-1,CASSGLADSYNEQFF
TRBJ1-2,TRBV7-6,CASSYSNHAGYTF
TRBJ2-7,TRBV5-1,CASSRSSGEYEQYF
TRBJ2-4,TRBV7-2,CASSLVASGTENIQYF
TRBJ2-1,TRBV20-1,CSASTSGTRGYNEQFF
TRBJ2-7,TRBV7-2,CASSLGGQGRYEQYF
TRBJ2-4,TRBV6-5,CASSYRTGGLYF
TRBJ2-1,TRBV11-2,CASSAGLAGGVVDEQFF
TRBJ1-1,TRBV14,CASSQDHWVLPGQGIAEAFF
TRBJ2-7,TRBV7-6,CASSGLSYEQYF